This T cell receptor (beta chain) was identified during a study of blood T cells in healthy people across ages. Overall study results and limits: With unsorted PBMCs, a conclusive comparison of naive versus antigen-experienced cells was not possible. TCR beta diversity tracked closely with naive T cell percentage.

For the second PCR, which ran for about 6 to 11 cycles, a sample-barcoded 5' primer and a J-beta primer mix were used. TCRdb reprocessed the 5' RACE reads via MiXCR and lists one record per CDR3 protein. This table has about 1.8 million distinct CDR3 sequences, 49% appearing once. There are many counts of this clonotype. Antigen unknown. This CDR3 has 15 residues. CDR1 is MGHDK, CDR2 SYGVNS, per germline. V lost 6 bases, J lost 3 bases, and 18 bases lay in between. Isolation recovered at least 6 million PBMCs from every sample. The total RNA that was extracted per sample amounted to at least 5.5 micrograms.

Material for sequencing was blood. The chain combines TRBV25-1 with TRBJ2-7; D perhaps matches TRBD1 (6 bases). The TCR comes from a woman aged 40-49 years in good health. CDR3 DNA sequence: TGTGCCAGCAGCCTCCTCCGGGACAAAGACTACGAGCAGTACTTC. Protein sequence: CASSLLRDKDYEQYF.